These 8 T cell receptor beta chains were sequenced from one sample in a study of cytomegalovirus exposure and HLA in healthy donors (dated 2017 in TCRdb). To prepare the library, the immunoSEQ multiplex PCR assay was applied. For the multiplex PCR, a mixture combining 60 forward primers for TCR Vbeta segments and 13 reverse primers for TCR Jbeta segments was used. TCRdb provides this immuneACCESS table in a form limited to in-frame rearrangements. Some clones are lacking; in checked studies, under half of them reflect an unresolved V gene, and why the rest are absent is not known. The sample table contains about 100,000 clones; only one count was recorded for approximately 76% of them. The ten largest clones add up to around 4.1% of the sample. What was sequenced was PBMCs. The origin of the receptors is a man between 40 and 49 years old in good health and CMV-seronegative.

The chain couples TRBV6-5 to TRBJ1-3; tentative D call: TRBD1 (6 bases). Germline V lookup: CDR1 MNHEY, CDR2 SVGAGI. The CDR3 extends over 16 amino acids. Trimming cost V 0 bases and J 0 bases, with 9 bases left between them. This chain's CDR3 is CASSYSRGASGNTIYF. Written as DNA, the CDR3 is TGTGCCAGCAGTTACTCGCGGGGGGCCTCTGGAAACACCATATATTTT.

The chain combines TRBV7-8 with TRBJ2-1; 9 positions match TRBD2. This CDR3 contains 15 residues. Germline-derived CDR1 and CDR2 are SGHVS and FQNEAQ. J gave up 8 bases and V 5 bases, and 10 bases lay outside the gene matches. The CDR3 region has the DNA TGTGCCAGCAGCCCAGCGGGGGGCCTTATGTATGAGCAGTTCTTC. Protein product: CASSPAGGLMYEQFF.

V gene TRBV6-5 combines with J gene TRBJ1-2; the D gene is possibly TRBD1 (6 bases). The CDR3 length is 13 residues. Germline V gene sequence: CDR1 MNHEY, CDR2 SVGAGI. V was shortened by 4 bases and J by 4 bases, with 10 bases between the two germline ends. The CDR3 is CASSFNRVYGYTF. The CDR3 nucleotides read TGTGCCAGCAGTTTTAACAGGGTCTATGGCTACACCTTC.

The rearrangement joins TRBV6-1 to TRBJ1-5; D gene uncertain. V was cut by 0 bases and J by 0 bases, with 15 bases left in between. Germline assignment: CDR1 MNHNS and CDR2 SASEGT. The CDR3 consists of 18 residues. The CDR3 reads CASSEAGGTVYSNQPQHF. In DNA form, the CDR3 reads TGTGCCAGCAGTGAAGCAGGCGGCACCGTATATAGCAATCAGCCCCAGCATTTT.

With regard to this clone: This same CDR3 is encoded by further DNA sequences in the sample. The CDR3 sequence is CASSQGADYGYTF. CDR3 bases: TGTGCCAGCAGTCAGGGGGCAGACTATGGCTACACCTTC. The chain has TRBV6-5 and TRBJ1-2, with TRBD1 matching 8 bases. The V gene's germline CDR1 is MNHEY and CDR2 SVGAGI. V lost 5 bases and J lost 3; bases outside the gene matches: 2. The CDR3 is made up of 13 amino acids.

This chain connects TRBV6-5 to TRBJ2-3; 7 bases align to TRBD2. Germline V gene sequence: CDR1 MNHEY, CDR2 SVGAGI. V shed 6 bases, J shed 0 bases, and the junction held 6 bases outside the gene matches. The CDR3 loop spans 15 amino acids. Written as DNA, the CDR3 is TGTGCCAGCAGACGGACTAGTTTGAGCACAGATACGCAGTATTTT. The encoded protein is CASRRTSLSTDTQYF.

This clone was seen more than once but under ten times. The chain is built from TRBV19 and TRBJ1-5, with a weak D call TRBD1 (6 bases). Germline loops: CDR1 LNHDA, CDR2 SQIVND (reference sequence). This CDR3 comprises 13 residues. Deletions cut 5 bases from V and 6 bases from J, with 11 bases between. CDR3 residues: CASSETGFQPQHF. The CDR3 coding sequence is TGTGCCAGTAGTGAAACAGGGTTTCAGCCCCAGCATTTT.

The chain uses TRBV7-2 and TRBJ2-3, with 12 bases matching TRBD2. The CDR3 consists of 15 residues. Per the germline V gene, CDR1 is SGHTA and CDR2 is FQGNSA. V shed 4 bases, J shed 3 bases, and the junction held 2 bases outside the gene matches. CDR3: CASSWTSGETDTQYF. CDR3 nucleotides: TGTGCCAGCAGCTGGACTAGCGGGGAGACAGATACGCAGTATTTT.